This is a list of T cell receptor beta chains from one sample in a study of CD8 T cells in ankylosing spondylitis. MiXCR, run by TCRdb on the 5' RACE reads, gives a single entry per CDR3 protein. Of about 840,000 distinct CDR3 sequences detected, about 11% appear once; the ten largest clones hold 0.51%. Sequences were obtained from blood, either unsorted or a sorted T cell fraction (not recorded which). The receptors stem from a male donor with ankylosing spondylitis. CDR3s include the opening cysteine and the closing phenylalanine or tryptophan. A D gene is named only where the DNA matches it firmly. For some rows the clone size is stated as once, few or many, or as a class when expanded; others skip it.

clone size: few; D gene: TRBD1; J gene: TRBJ2-1; V gene: TRBV18; CDR3 DNA: TGTGCCAGCTCACCTCTTGACAGGGGCAATGAGCAGTTCTTC; CDR3 protein: CASSPLDRGNEQFF
clone size: many; D gene: TRBD2; J gene: TRBJ2-3; V gene: TRBV7-2; CDR3 DNA: TGTGCCAGCAGCATGGGACTACTCTTGACAGATACGCAGTATTTT; CDR3 protein: CASSMGLLLTDTQYF
clone size: .; D gene: TRBD1; J gene: TRBJ1-2; V gene: TRBV15; CDR3 DNA: TGTGCCACCCGGGACAGGGGGTATACTGGCTACACCTTC; CDR3 protein: CATRDRGYTGYTF
clone size: few; D gene: .; J gene: TRBJ1-5; V gene: TRBV27; CDR3 DNA: TGTGCCAGCAACCAGGGGTGGAGCAATCAGCCCCAGCATTTT; CDR3 protein: CASNQGWSNQPQHF
clone size: .; D gene: TRBD2; J gene: TRBJ2-3; V gene: TRBV7-2; CDR3 DNA: TGTGCCAGCAGCTGGACTAGCGGGGGTGGGGCAGATACGCAGTATTTT; CDR3 protein: CASSWTSGGGADTQYF
clone size: .; D gene: TRBD2; J gene: TRBJ2-1; V gene: TRBV6-1; CDR3 DNA: TGTGCCAGCAGGTCGACTAGCGGGAGTGGGAGCTCCTACAATGAGCAGTTCTTC; CDR3 protein: CASRSTSGSGSSYNEQFF
clone size: few; D gene: .; J gene: TRBJ2-7; V gene: TRBV6-1; CDR3 DNA: TGTGCCAGCAGGACATCCGGGACGGACGGAAAGTACTTC; CDR3 protein: CASRTSGTDGKYF
clone size: .; D gene: .; J gene: TRBJ2-5; V gene: TRBV20-1; CDR3 DNA: TGCAGTGCTAGATGGTCAGGGGTGTGGACCCAGTACTTC; CDR3 protein: CSARWSGVWTQYF
clone size: few; D gene: .; J gene: TRBJ1-1; V gene: TRBV5-1; CDR3 DNA: TGCGCCACCAGGGGACAAGCGCCGAACACTGAAGCTTTCTTT; CDR3 protein: CATRGQAPNTEAFF
clone size: once; D gene: TRBD1; J gene: TRBJ1-5; V gene: TRBV5-1; CDR3 DNA: TGCGCCAGCAGCTTGGTCCCGGGACAGACCCAGCCCCAGCATTTT; CDR3 protein: CASSLVPGQTQPQHF
clone size: many; D gene: .; J gene: TRBJ1-2; V gene: TRBV12-3/TRBV12-4; CDR3 DNA: TGTGCCAGCAGTCCGACAGATATTAACTATGGCTACACCTTC; CDR3 protein: CASSPTDINYGYTF
clone size: .; D gene: TRBD2; J gene: TRBJ2-1; V gene: TRBV7-2; CDR3 DNA: TGTGCCAGCAGCTTCCGACCCACTAGCGGGGGTGAGCAGTTCTTC; CDR3 protein: CASSFRPTSGGEQFF
clone size: few; D gene: TRBD2; J gene: TRBJ2-1; V gene: TRBV5-1; CDR3 DNA: TGCGCCAGCAGCCACGGGACTAGCGGGAGCGAAGAGCAGTTCTTC; CDR3 protein: CASSHGTSGSEEQFF
clone size: .; D gene: .; J gene: TRBJ1-1; V gene: TRBV4-3; CDR3 DNA: TGCGCCAGCAGCCGAGATTGGGCAGGTCTGAGAGTGGACACTGAAGCTTTCTTT; CDR3 protein: CASSRDWAGLRVDTEAFF
clone size: few; D gene: TRBD2; J gene: TRBJ2-7; V gene: TRBV28; CDR3 DNA: TGTGCCAGCAGACAAAGACTAGCGCCTTGGGTTTACGAGCAGTACTTC; CDR3 protein: CASRQRLAPWVYEQYF
clone size: many; D gene: .; J gene: TRBJ2-1; V gene: TRBV20-1; CDR3 DNA: TGCAGTGCCGCCGGGTCTTTCTTCGGGTCCGGCAATGAGCAGTTCTTC; CDR3 protein: CSAAGSFFGSGNEQFF
clone size: few; D gene: .; J gene: TRBJ2-1; V gene: TRBV10-2; CDR3 DNA: TGCGCCAGCAGTGAGTCAGCGGCTGAATACAATGAGCAGTTCTTC; CDR3 protein: CASSESAAEYNEQFF
clone size: few; D gene: TRBD2; J gene: TRBJ2-5; V gene: TRBV20-1; CDR3 DNA: TGCAGTGCTAGAGATCTGGAGCGGGGTAGGGAGACCCAGTACTTC; CDR3 protein: CSARDLERGRETQYF
clone size: many; D gene: TRBD2; J gene: TRBJ2-2; V gene: TRBV12-3/TRBV12-4; CDR3 DNA: TGTGCCAGCAGTTTTGGGCAGGGAGGGACCGGGGAGCTGTTTTTT; CDR3 protein: CASSFGQGGTGELFF
clone size: .; D gene: .; J gene: TRBJ2-7; V gene: TRBV20-1; CDR3 DNA: TGCAGTGCCGGAACCCGGAACTACGAGCAGTACTTC; CDR3 protein: CSAGTRNYEQYF
clone size: .; D gene: TRBD2; J gene: TRBJ2-7; V gene: TRBV5-1; CDR3 DNA: TGCGCCAGCAGCCGGGGACTAGCGGGAGAGGTCTACGAGCAGTACTTC; CDR3 protein: CASSRGLAGEVYEQYF
clone size: few; D gene: .; J gene: TRBJ2-1; V gene: TRBV20-1; CDR3 DNA: TGCAGTGCTAGGAGGTTCCCTCAGTTTGATGAGCAGTTCTTC; CDR3 protein: CSARRFPQFDEQFF
clone size: .; D gene: .; J gene: TRBJ2-2; V gene: TRBV28; CDR3 DNA: TGTGCCAGCAGTTCCTGGGGGAGGAACACCGGGGAGCTGTTTTTT; CDR3 protein: CASSSWGRNTGELFF
clone size: .; D gene: .; J gene: TRBJ1-2; V gene: TRBV19; CDR3 DNA: TGTGCCAGTGAGAGGAACTATGGCTACACCTTC; CDR3 protein: CASERNYGYTF
clone size: few; D gene: TRBD1; J gene: TRBJ2-5; V gene: TRBV7-2; CDR3 DNA: TGTGCCAGCAGCTCCACAGGGGGCCCAGAGACCCAGTACTTC; CDR3 protein: CASSSTGGPETQYF
clone size: many; D gene: TRBD1; J gene: TRBJ2-7; V gene: TRBV5-1; CDR3 DNA: TGCGCCAGCAGCTCGAAAGCCGGGACAGATGCCTACGAGCAGTACTTC; CDR3 protein: CASSSKAGTDAYEQYF
clone size: .; D gene: .; J gene: TRBJ1-2; V gene: TRBV7-9; CDR3 DNA: TGTGCCAGCAGCTCCACATACGGGACGGCCTCTAACTATGGCTACACCTTC; CDR3 protein: CASSSTYGTASNYGYTF
clone size: .; D gene: TRBD2; J gene: TRBJ2-3; V gene: TRBV10-3; CDR3 DNA: TGTGCCATCAGTGATAGCGGGAGGGCCTCGGATACGCAGTATTTT; CDR3 protein: CAISDSGRASDTQYF
clone size: many; D gene: TRBD1; J gene: TRBJ2-3; V gene: TRBV20-1; CDR3 DNA: TGCAGTGCTTCTTACAGGGGCAACACAGATACGCAGTATTTT; CDR3 protein: CSASYRGNTDTQYF
clone size: many; D gene: TRBD1; J gene: TRBJ1-2; V gene: TRBV4-1; CDR3 DNA: TGCGCCAGCAGTCCAACCGGGACAGGGGTTCTCCGCTATGGCTACACCTTC; CDR3 protein: CASSPTGTGVLRYGYTF
clone size: few; D gene: .; J gene: TRBJ2-7; V gene: TRBV20-1; CDR3 DNA: TGCAGTGCTAGAACGCAGACAACCTACGAGCAGTACTTC; CDR3 protein: CSARTQTTYEQYF
clone size: .; D gene: TRBD2; J gene: TRBJ2-1; V gene: TRBV7-9; CDR3 DNA: TGTGCCAGCACCGAGCGGGAGGGAGCCCACAATGAGCAGTTCTTC; CDR3 protein: CASTEREGAHNEQFF
clone size: few; D gene: TRBD2; J gene: TRBJ2-7; V gene: TRBV5-1; CDR3 DNA: TGCGCCAGCAGCGACGGGACTAGCGGGTCTATCGAGCAGTACTTC; CDR3 protein: CASSDGTSGSIEQYF
clone size: many; D gene: .; J gene: TRBJ2-2; V gene: TRBV29-1; CDR3 DNA: TGCAGCGTTGAAGAAGGGGGCACCGGGGAGCTGTTTTTT; CDR3 protein: CSVEEGGTGELFF
clone size: few; D gene: TRBD2; J gene: TRBJ2-1; V gene: TRBV7-3; CDR3 DNA: TGTGCCAGCAGCTTACACAGCGGGGGAGAAAATGAGCAGTTCTTC; CDR3 protein: CASSLHSGGENEQFF
clone size: few; D gene: .; J gene: TRBJ1-2; V gene: TRBV7-2; CDR3 DNA: TGTGCCAGCAGCGACGGGGGAGCCTTTGGGTATGGCTACACCTTC; CDR3 protein: CASSDGGAFGYGYTF
clone size: few; D gene: .; J gene: TRBJ1-5; V gene: TRBV20-1; CDR3 DNA: TGCAGTAGTCAGAAACCCGAACAGCCCCAGCATTTT; CDR3 protein: CSSQKPEQPQHF
clone size: few; D gene: .; J gene: TRBJ2-5; V gene: TRBV6-5; CDR3 DNA: TGTGCCAGCAGTTACTGGGGGGCGAGGGCAGAGACCCAGTACTTC; CDR3 protein: CASSYWGARAETQYF
clone size: .; D gene: TRBD2; J gene: TRBJ2-1; V gene: TRBV5-1; CDR3 DNA: TGCGCCAGCAGCCCACGACTAGCGGTCACCTACAATGAGCAGTTCTTC; CDR3 protein: CASSPRLAVTYNEQFF
clone size: .; D gene: .; J gene: TRBJ2-3; V gene: TRBV4-2; CDR3 DNA: TGTGCCAGCAGCCCTTTTTCGGTTGGGACAGATACGCAGTATTTT; CDR3 protein: CASSPFSVGTDTQYF
clone size: few; D gene: .; J gene: TRBJ2-1; V gene: TRBV20-1; CDR3 DNA: TGCAGTGCTAGCCCTAGCTTGGATGAGCAGTTCTTC; CDR3 protein: CSASPSLDEQFF
clone size: few; D gene: TRBD2; J gene: TRBJ2-5; V gene: TRBV28; CDR3 DNA: TGTGCCAGCAGCACAAAGCGGGGGGCCTTCCAAGAGACCCAGTACTTC; CDR3 protein: CASSTKRGAFQETQYF
clone size: many; D gene: TRBD1; J gene: TRBJ2-7; V gene: TRBV20-1; CDR3 DNA: TGCAGTGCACCAAGGAGGGACAGGGGTGAGGAGCAGTACTTC; CDR3 protein: CSAPRRDRGEEQYF
clone size: many; D gene: .; J gene: TRBJ1-1; V gene: TRBV20-1; CDR3 DNA: TGCAGTGCTAACAGGGAAGTGAACACTGAAGCTTTCTTT; CDR3 protein: CSANREVNTEAFF
clone size: .; D gene: .; J gene: TRBJ2-3; V gene: TRBV20-1; CDR3 DNA: TGCAGTGCGGTCCCTGTAGCAGGGCTCCCAGATACGCAGTATTTT; CDR3 protein: CSAVPVAGLPDTQYF
clone size: few; D gene: .; J gene: TRBJ2-2; V gene: TRBV15; CDR3 DNA: TGTGCCACCAGCAGAGATGTGGTGACAGGAGGGACCGGGGAGCTGTTTTTT; CDR3 protein: CATSRDVVTGGTGELFF
clone size: few; D gene: .; J gene: TRBJ1-1; V gene: TRBV9; CDR3 DNA: TGTGCCAGCAGCGTAGCGGAAGGGCACACTGAAGCTTTCTTT; CDR3 protein: CASSVAEGHTEAFF
clone size: many; D gene: TRBD1; J gene: TRBJ1-1; V gene: TRBV5-1; CDR3 DNA: TGCGCCAGCAGCTCTCCGGGACAGCCCACTGAAGCTTTCTTT; CDR3 protein: CASSSPGQPTEAFF
clone size: .; D gene: TRBD1; J gene: TRBJ1-4; V gene: TRBV7-2; CDR3 DNA: TGTGCCAGCAGCCAGGACAGGGGGAGTGAAAAACTGTTTTTT; CDR3 protein: CASSQDRGSEKLFF
clone size: .; D gene: .; J gene: TRBJ1-5; V gene: TRBV6-5; CDR3 DNA: TGTGCCAGCAGTTATCAGGGAGAACAATCGCCCCAGCATTTT; CDR3 protein: CASSYQGEQSPQHF
clone size: .; D gene: .; J gene: TRBJ1-1; V gene: TRBV7-2; CDR3 DNA: TGTGCCAGCAGCTTAGCGCGAGACGCTGAAGCTTTCTTT; CDR3 protein: CASSLARDAEAFF
clone size: few; D gene: .; J gene: TRBJ2-3; V gene: TRBV11-2; CDR3 DNA: TGTGCCAGCAGCTTAGGCCCGGGCCGCTCGTGGGAGATAGATACGCAGTATTTT; CDR3 protein: CASSLGPGRSWEIDTQYF
clone size: many; D gene: TRBD2; J gene: TRBJ2-2; V gene: TRBV7-2; CDR3 DNA: TGTGCCAGCAGCTTAGCGGGAGGGGCCCTCGCCGGGGAGCTGTTTTTT; CDR3 protein: CASSLAGGALAGELFF
clone size: .; D gene: .; J gene: TRBJ1-2; V gene: TRBV7-2; CDR3 DNA: TGTGCCAGCAGTTACGACAGGACGAATATATATGGCTACACCTTC; CDR3 protein: CASSYDRTNIYGYTF
clone size: many; D gene: .; J gene: TRBJ2-1; V gene: TRBV15; CDR3 DNA: TGTGCCACCAGCAGGAAGGGCAGTGAGCAGTTCTTC; CDR3 protein: CATSRKGSEQFF
clone size: .; D gene: .; J gene: TRBJ2-3; V gene: TRBV4-3; CDR3 DNA: TGCGCCAGCAGCCACGGATCGCACAGGGGACTCACAGATACGCAGTATTTT; CDR3 protein: CASSHGSHRGLTDTQYF
clone size: few; D gene: .; J gene: TRBJ1-6; V gene: TRBV6-5; CDR3 DNA: TGTGCCAGCAGTTATAACCGGGAGATTTCACCCCTCCACTTT; CDR3 protein: CASSYNREISPLHF
clone size: .; D gene: TRBD2; J gene: TRBJ2-5; V gene: TRBV18; CDR3 DNA: TGTGCCAGCTCACCGAGCGGGATAAGAGAGACCCAGTACTTC; CDR3 protein: CASSPSGIRETQYF
clone size: few; D gene: .; J gene: TRBJ1-5; V gene: TRBV6-1; CDR3 DNA: TGTGCCAGCAGCCCATCCGTGGATCAGCCCCAGCATTTT; CDR3 protein: CASSPSVDQPQHF
clone size: few; D gene: .; J gene: TRBJ2-3; V gene: TRBV5-1; CDR3 DNA: TGCGCCAGCCTGGGGGTAAGGACAGATACGCAGTATTTT; CDR3 protein: CASLGVRTDTQYF